This TCR beta chain was sequenced in a study of blood T cells in healthy people across ages. Details on this clonotype: Its antigen is currently unknown.

Then a second PCR, running roughly 7 to 11 cycles, was carried out with a sample-barcoded 5' primer and a J-beta primer mix. Each single sample gave us at least 3 million CDR3-containing paired-end reads. TCRdb reprocessed the 5' RACE reads via MiXCR and lists one record per CDR3 protein. The sample yields 1.5 million to 2 million distinct CDR3 sequences, less than 50% seen once. Study findings and constraints: Naive T cell percentage showed a strong correlation with the diversity of TCR beta. Long-lived and aged donors differed, with more naive CD4+ cells and higher diversity in the long-lived.

Germline V gene data show CDR1 as SGDLS and CDR2 as YYNGEE. The V end was cut by 0 bases, the J end by 1 base, with 10 bases between. CDR3 length: 15 residues. The TCR sequence derives from a woman aged 40 to 55 in good health. The chain uses TRBV9 and TRBJ1-2, with D perhaps matching TRBD1 (6 bases). Sequences were obtained from blood. The CDR3 spells CASSVDGTHNYGYTF. The CDR3 DNA reads TGTGCCAGCAGCGTAGATGGGACACATAACTATGGCTACACCTTC. Looking up the rest from reference TRBV9 and TRBJ1-2 gives the full variable domain: DSGVTQTPKHLITATGQRVTLRCSPRSGDLSVYWYQQSLDQGLQFLIQYYNGEERAKGNILERFSAQQFPDLHSELNLSSLELGDSALYFCASSVDGTHNYGYTFGSGTRLTVV.